These T cell receptor beta chains were read from a single sample in a study of identical twins. TCRdb called the 5' RACE reads again in MiXCR, with one record for every CDR3 protein. The data contain 350,000 to 400,000 distinct CDR3 sequences, roughly 9% of them singletons. The sample taken for sequencing was naive T cells sorted from blood. These receptor sequences come from a woman aged 45-65 years in good health. CDR3s include the opening cysteine and the closing phenylalanine or tryptophan. Each record gives: clone size, D gene, J gene, V gene, CDR3 DNA, CDR3 protein. D genes are given only for firm matches. The size entry is marked missing in some rows and otherwise reads once, few, many or a size class.

>few|-|TRBJ2-2|TRBV4-2
TGTGCCAGCAGCCGCCATCAAGGATACCCTGGGGCCGGGGAGCTGTTTTTT
CASSRHQGYPGAGELFF
>many|-|TRBJ1-3|TRBV27
TGTGCCAGCAGTCCCCCCGTGAGGTATTATGAAGTGAACACCATATATTTT
CASSPPVRYYEVNTIYF
>-|TRBD1|TRBJ2-3|TRBV12-3/TRBV12-4
TGTGCCAGCAGGGAACCAGGGGGATTAACAGATACGCAGTATTTT
CASREPGGLTDTQYF
>-|-|TRBJ2-5|TRBV5-1
TGCGCCAGCAGCTTGGGCGGTAGTCTGGGACAAGAGACCCAGTACTTC
CASSLGGSLGQETQYF
>-|-|TRBJ2-1|TRBV3-1
TGTGCCAGCAGCCAAGCTGTGCAGAATGAGCAGTTCTTC
CASSQAVQNEQFF
>-|-|TRBJ2-3|TRBV24-1
TGTGCCACCAGTGGTCTCCCCTCCACAGATACGCAGTATTTT
CATSGLPSTDTQYF
>-|-|TRBJ1-1|TRBV7-9
TGTGCCAGCAGCTTAGCGCGGAAACAGGGCAACACTGAAGCTTTCTTT
CASSLARKQGNTEAFF
>few|-|TRBJ1-5|TRBV3-1
TGTGCCAGCAGCCAAGCCGGGGGGCGGTCGGAGCCCCAGCATTTT
CASSQAGGRSEPQHF
>few|-|TRBJ2-1|TRBV27
TGTGCCAGCAGCCATGGATGGAGTGAGCAGTTCTTC
CASSHGWSEQFF
>few|-|TRBJ2-3|TRBV30
TGTGCCTGGAGTGCAGGGACCCTCACAGATACGCAGTATTTT
CAWSAGTLTDTQYF
>many|-|TRBJ2-3|TRBV29-1
TGCAGCGTTGTGCGGGCGTGGGGGGCAGATACGCAGTATTTT
CSVVRAWGADTQYF
>many|-|TRBJ1-5|TRBV29-1
TGCAGCGCACGGATGGGGAACCAGCCCCAGCATTTT
CSARMGNQPQHF
>-|TRBD1|TRBJ2-5|TRBV15
TGTGCCACCAGTCCGGGACAGGGGGACCAAGAGACCCAGTACTTC
CATSPGQGDQETQYF
>few|-|TRBJ2-1|TRBV29-1
TGCAGCGTTGTGACAGGTTCACTTCGGGATGAGCAGTTCTTC
CSVVTGSLRDEQFF
>-|TRBD2|TRBJ2-3|TRBV7-2
TGTGCCAGCAGCTTTCGGGAGGGCCTTAGCACAGATACGCAGTATTTT
CASSFREGLSTDTQYF
>few|-|TRBJ2-7|TRBV5-1
TGCGCCAGCAGCTTGGGACCTGCCCTCACGAGCTCCTACGAGCAGTACTTC
CASSLGPALTSSYEQYF
>many|TRBD2|TRBJ2-1|TRBV7-9
TGTGCCAGCAGCTTAAGTGTGGGGCCTAGCGGTTACAATGAGCAGTTCTTC
CASSLSVGPSGYNEQFF
>few|-|TRBJ1-1|TRBV6-1
TGTGCCAGCAGATCCTCGGGACAGAACACTGAAGCTTTCTTT
CASRSSGQNTEAFF
>-|TRBD2|TRBJ2-1|TRBV2
TGTGCCAGCTGTAGCGGGATTTACAATGAGCAGTTCTTC
CASCSGIYNEQFF
>-|TRBD1|TRBJ2-6|TRBV10-2
TGCGCCACCCACCGGGACAGGGGTTTTGAGGATGGTTCTGGGGCCAACGTCCTGACTTTC
CATHRDRGFEDGSGANVLTF
>few|TRBD2|TRBJ2-1|TRBV5-5
TGTGCCAGCAGCGTAGCGGGAGGGGTTTACAATGAGCAGTTCTTC
CASSVAGGVYNEQFF
>many|TRBD2|TRBJ2-2|TRBV4-1
TGCGCCAGCAGCCAAGGGGCGGGAGCACCCGGATGGACCGGGGAGCTGTTTTTT
CASSQGAGAPGWTGELFF
>few|-|TRBJ1-2|TRBV27
TGTGCCAGCGCCCCAGGGAACTATGGCTACACCTTC
CASAPGNYGYTF
>few|TRBD2|TRBJ2-3|TRBV24-1
TGTGCCACCAGTGACATTAGCGGGCTCACAGATACGCAGTATTTT
CATSDISGLTDTQYF
>-|-|TRBJ2-1|TRBV15
TGTGCCACCAGCAGAGATTACCAGGGCTCCTACAATGAGCAGTTCTTC
CATSRDYQGSYNEQFF
>many|-|TRBJ2-3|TRBV4-2
TGTGCCAGCAGCCAAGGTGAAGGGACCCCCACAGATACGCAGTATTTT
CASSQGEGTPTDTQYF
>many|-|TRBJ1-1|TRBV5-1
TGCGCCAGCAGCTTATCCAGGGGAGGACACACTGAAGCTTTCTTT
CASSLSRGGHTEAFF
>-|TRBD1|TRBJ2-1|TRBV7-9
TGTGCCAGCAGATCGGACAGGGGGCGCAATGAGCAGTTCTTC
CASRSDRGRNEQFF
>few|TRBD1|TRBJ1-5|TRBV4-2
TGTGCCAGCAGCCAAGATGTGACAGGGGATCAGCCCCAGCATTTT
CASSQDVTGDQPQHF
>many|-|TRBJ1-5|TRBV20-1
TGCAGTGCCCCCACGAGGCTGGGCAATCAGCCCCAGCATTTT
CSAPTRLGNQPQHF
>few|-|TRBJ2-1|TRBV6-5
TGTGCCAGCAGTCCCAACAGGGCCAATGAGCAGTTCTTC
CASSPNRANEQFF
>few|-|TRBJ2-5|TRBV5-6
TGTGCCAGCAGCTTCAAGGTGACAGAACACGCGGGTGAGACCCAGTACTTC
CASSFKVTEHAGETQYF
>few|TRBD1|TRBJ1-1|TRBV11-2
TGTGCCAGCAGCTCGGACGTACAGGGGGCTGAAGCTTTCTTT
CASSSDVQGAEAFF
>few|-|TRBJ2-5|TRBV20-1
TGCAGTGCTACCGCTAGACAAATTTCATTAGAGACCCAGTACTTC
CSATARQISLETQYF
>-|TRBD2|TRBJ2-7|TRBV2
TGTGCCAGCAGCCCTAGCGGGTACTACGAGCAGTACTTC
CASSPSGYYEQYF
>-|-|TRBJ2-5|TRBV5-1
TGCGCCAGCAGCTTGGGTGGGAGAGACCAAGAGACCCAGTACTTC
CASSLGGRDQETQYF
>few|-|TRBJ1-5|TRBV3-1
TGTGCCAGCAGCGAATCGGTTACCGTCAATCAGCCCCAGCATTTT
CASSESVTVNQPQHF
>-|-|TRBJ2-1|TRBV7-9
TGTGCCAGCAGCTTCCAGGGTCTAAAGAATGAGCAGTTCTTC
CASSFQGLKNEQFF
>-|-|TRBJ1-6|TRBV7-8
TGTGCCAGCAGCTTTTATCGTTCACAGGCAAATTCACCCCTCCACTTT
CASSFYRSQANSPLHF
>few|-|TRBJ2-7|TRBV6-1
TGTGCCAGCAGTGAAGCGGGAGTTAGTTGGGAGCAGTACTTC
CASSEAGVSWEQYF
>-|-|TRBJ1-1|TRBV20-1
TGCAGTGCTAGAGATCTAGGGGAAGGCGCTGAAGCTTTCTTT
CSARDLGEGAEAFF
>-|TRBD2|TRBJ2-5|TRBV12-3/TRBV12-4
TGTGCCAGCAGTTTCGAGCGGGGATTAGGAGAGACCCAGTACTTC
CASSFERGLGETQYF
>few|-|TRBJ2-7|TRBV30
TGTGCCTGGGAACAGGGACCCGAGCAGTACTTC
CAWEQGPEQYF
>many|-|TRBJ2-7|TRBV10-2
TGCGCCAGCAGTGAAGGGCCACAATACGAGCAGTACTTC
CASSEGPQYEQYF
>many|TRBD2|TRBJ2-1|TRBV11-2
TGTGCCGGGGCGGGAGGGCAGGGTAACAATGAGCAGTTCTTC
CAGAGGQGNNEQFF
>few|-|TRBJ2-7|TRBV5-1
TGCGCCAGCAGCCCGGCGGGTACCTCCTACGAGCAGTACTTC
CASSPAGTSYEQYF
>many|TRBD1|TRBJ2-3|TRBV20-1
TGCAGTGCAACCGGGACAGACATCACAGATACGCAGTATTTT
CSATGTDITDTQYF